The present TCR beta chain was sequenced within a study of T cells in Graves' hyperthyroidism and ophthalmopathy. V was shortened by 6 bases and J by 0 bases, with 12 bases between the two germline ends. Looked up from germline, CDR1 is MNHNS and CDR2 is SASEGT. The CDR3 covers 15 residues. Hyperthyroidism of Graves' type that showed no ophthalmopathy progression within 18 months was stable. On this clonotype itself: Antigen unknown.

Study-level findings and limits: Appearing also in blood were most of the thyroid clonotypes expanded above 0.001. The model predicted ophthalmopathy a median roughly six months before onset.

What was amplified from RNA transcripts were TCR beta CDR3 regions. TCR CDR3 underwent first-round RT-PCR with the HTBI primer set. TCRdb re-called the multiplex PCR reads with MiXCR, one entry per CDR3 protein. The data show approximately 380,000 distinct CDR3 sequences, about 18% seen once. J is TRBJ1-5 and V is TRBV6-1, with TRBD1 as a possible D gene (6 bases). The TCR was taken from a woman aged 18-30 years with Graves' hyperthyroidism. The sequenced material came from blood. This chain's CDR3 is CASRMTGVSNQPQHF. In DNA, the CDR3 is TGTGCCAGCAGGATGACAGGAGTTAGCAATCAGCCCCAGCATTTT.